The 31 T cell receptor beta chains listed next were all sequenced from one sample in a study of CD8 T cells in ankylosing spondylitis. TCRdb fed the 5' RACE reads into MiXCR, producing one record per CDR3 protein. The repertoire holds around 230,000 distinct CDR3 sequences, with around 8% as singletons. What was sequenced was blood, either unsorted or a sorted T cell fraction (not recorded which). The receptor source for this set is a female donor with ankylosing spondylitis or in good health (not recorded which).

There are many counts of this clonotype. The gene calls are TRBV11-2 and TRBJ2-1, with D possibly being TRBD2 (5 bases). This CDR3 has 14 residues. The germline CDR1 and CDR2 sequences are SGHAT and FQNNGV. Trimming removed 3 bases from V and 8 bases from J, with 14 bases in between. DNA of the CDR3: TGTGCCAGCAGCTTCCAGGCCCACGGGGATGAGCAGTTCTTC. Amino acid sequence: CASSFQAHGDEQFF.

The genes are TRBV12-3 or TRBV12-4 and TRBJ2-5, with 12 bases that match TRBD1. With V trimmed by 4 bases and J by 7 bases, 13 bases remained unmatched. The CDR3 extends over 17 amino acids. The CDR3: CASSSPAGTGGTGTQYF. CDR3 nucleotide sequence: TGTGCCAGCAGTTCCCCGGCCGGGACAGGGGGCACGGGGACCCAGTACTTC.

In its sample, this clonotype was seen many times. The chain has TRBV12-3 or TRBV12-4 and TRBJ1-2; D possibly corresponds to TRBD1 (6 bases). The CDR3 runs 13 residues. V lost 3 bases and J lost 8, with 13 bases in between. CDR3 residues: CASSFKTGHGYTF. The CDR3 region has the DNA TGTGCCAGCAGTTTTAAGACAGGTCACGGCTACACCTTC.

This clonotype was observed at least ten times. The gene calls are TRBV5-1 and TRBJ2-7; D perhaps matches TRBD2 (5 bases). The CDR3 is 14 residues long. Trimming cost V 1 base and J 3 bases, with 11 bases left between them. Per germline, CDR1 SGHRS and CDR2 YFSETQ. The CDR3 loop reads CASSLRGPGYEQYF. CDR3 bases: TGCGCCAGCAGCTTGCGAGGGCCGGGCTACGAGCAGTACTTC.

This clonotype was found many times. This chain joins TRBV5-1 and TRBJ2-2; TRBD2 matches at 11 bases. V was pared by 6 bases and J by 4 bases, with 5 bases of the junction left unmatched. This CDR3 is 15 amino acids long. Germline V CDR1 and CDR2: SGHRS, YFSETQ. The CDR3 protein is CASKQGLAGTGELFF. CDR3 in DNA: TGCGCCAGCAAACAAGGACTAGCGGGCACCGGGGAGCTGTTTTTT.

This clonotype was recorded many times. This rearrangement joins TRBV10-3 to TRBJ1-2; D ambiguous. Trimming took 3 bases from V and 2 from J, leaving 10 bases between them. CDR3 size: 14 residues. In germline, CDR1 is ENHRY, CDR2 SYGVKD. CDR3: CAISDTRSNYGYTF. CDR3 nucleotides: TGTGCCATCAGTGACACTCGCTCAAACTATGGCTACACCTTC.

This clonotype showed up many times. J is TRBJ2-3 and V is TRBV7-8, with unresolved D. Germline lookup yields CDR1 SGHVS and CDR2 FQNEAQ. CDR3 size: 16 residues. V was cut by 0 bases and J by 0 bases, with 10 bases left in between. The CDR3 is CASSLAAPASTDTQYF. CDR3 nucleotides: TGTGCCAGCAGCTTAGCTGCCCCAGCCAGCACAGATACGCAGTATTTT.

This clonotype occurred many times. V gene TRBV11-3 combines with J gene TRBJ1-4; D is possibly TRBD1 (5 bases). Germline values: CDR1 SGHNT, CDR2 YENEEA. The V and J ends lost 1 base and 3 bases respectively, with 9 bases between them. The CDR3 runs 15 residues. CDR3 sequence reads: CASSLGVQANEKLFF. Here the CDR3 DNA reads TGTGCCAGCAGCTTAGGAGTACAGGCTAATGAAAAACTGTTTTTT.

At least ten counts were recorded for this clonotype. The rearrangement uses TRBV29-1 and TRBJ2-4; D might be TRBD2 (5 bases). V lost 3 bases and J lost 6, with 6 bases in between. CDR1 SQVTM and CDR2 ANQGSEA come from the germline V gene. The CDR3 loop spans 11 amino acids. Written as DNA, the CDR3 is TGCAGCGTTGATCGGGGAAACATTCAGTACTTC. It encodes CSVDRGNIQYF.

The table lists this clonotype with many counts. This sequence joins TRBV7-9 and TRBJ1-2; unclear D gene. The CDR3 has 11 residues. Germline V gives CDR1 SEHNR, CDR2 FQNEAQ (reference sequence). The V gene lost 5 bases and the J gene lost 8 bases, with 9 bases spanning the gap. CDR3 in amino acids: CASSLPPGYTF. CDR3 DNA: TGTGCCAGCAGCCTTCCCCCGGGCTACACCTTC. Based on the CDR3 plus reference TRBV7-9 and TRBJ1-2, the full variable domain is DTGVSQNPRHKITKRGQNVTFRCDPISEHNRLYWYRQTLGQGPEFLTYFQNEAQLEKSRLLSDRFSAERPKGSFSTLEIQRTEQGDSAMYLCASSLPPGYTFGSGTRLTVV.

Ten or more counts support this clonotype. The chain combines TRBV27 with TRBJ2-3, with 12 nucleotides matching TRBD2. V dropped 1 base and J dropped 8; count of bases not matched to a gene: 10. Germline lookup yields CDR1 MNHEY and CDR2 SMNVEV (reference sequence). This CDR3 spans 17 amino acids. The CDR3 region is CASSLWASGRAQATQYF. In DNA, the CDR3 is TGTGCCAGCAGTTTATGGGCTAGCGGGAGGGCCCAAGCTACGCAGTATTTT.

This clonotype occurred many times. J is TRBJ2-1 and V is TRBV6-2 or TRBV6-3, with TRBD2 as a possible D gene (6 bases). V was trimmed by 3 bases and J by 5 bases, leaving 14 bases between them. Germline V gene data show CDR1 as MNHEY and CDR2 as SVGEGT. CDR3 length: 15 residues. The CDR3 DNA sequence: TGTGCCAGCAGTTATCCGAGCGGGCTTAACAATGAGCAGTTCTTC. This sequence encodes CASSYPSGLNNEQFF.

This clonotype was recorded many times. The chain carries TRBV20-1 and TRBJ2-1, with 13 bases identical to TRBD2. The CDR3 is 13 amino acids. J was trimmed by 15 bases and V by 2 bases; bases with no gene match: 7. Germline V gene lookup returns CDR1 DFQATT and CDR2 SNEGSKA (reference sequence). For the CDR3, the DNA is TGCAGTGCTAGAAGTGGACTAGCGGGAGTTGGGTTCTTC. Translated: CSARSGLAGVGFF.

This clonotype was recorded many times. The gene calls are TRBV18 and TRBJ2-2, with D possibly TRBD2 on 6 matching bases. The CDR3 length is 15 residues. Per germline, CDR1 KGHSH and CDR2 LQKENI. The V and J ends lost 6 bases and 5 bases respectively, with 16 bases between them. The CDR3 sequence is CASSQGGGRTGELFF. In DNA, the CDR3 is TGTGCCAGCTCGCAGGGAGGCGGACGGACCGGGGAGCTGTTTTTT.

This clonotype was seen ten or more times. The rearrangement uses TRBV10-3 and TRBJ2-3; 8 bases line up with TRBD2. The CDR3 spans 15 residues. Trimming cost V 3 bases and J 2 bases; bases outside gene matches: 4. Germline lookup yields CDR1 ENHRY and CDR2 SYGVKD. Here the CDR3 DNA reads TGTGCCATCAGTGATACTAGCGGTCACACAGATACGCAGTATTTT. It encodes CAISDTSGHTDTQYF.

V usage is TRBV20-1 and J usage is TRBJ2-1; 10 nucleotides align to TRBD2. V shed 5 bases and J 2 bases; nucleotides not matched to a gene: 9. This CDR3 has 16 amino acids. The germline V gene encodes CDR1 DFQATT and CDR2 SNEGSKA (reference sequence). The CDR3 DNA is TGCAGTGCTGGATTTATAGCGGGAGGACCCTACAATGAGCAGTTCTTC. Translated: CSAGFIAGGPYNEQFF.

The sample holds a few counts of this clonotype. The chain couples TRBV12-3 or TRBV12-4 to TRBJ1-3; 9 bases are a match to TRBD1. The CDR3 loop spans 14 amino acids. V lost 3 bases and J lost 6; bases outside the gene matches: 3. In DNA form, the CDR3 reads TGTGCCAGCAGTTTGGGACAGGGACCAAACACCATATATTTT. This encodes CASSLGQGPNTIYF.

This clonotype was seen ten or more times. The chain uses TRBV20-1 and TRBJ2-1; D is uncertain. The V end was cut by 2 bases, the J end by 7 bases, with 9 bases between. The germline CDR1 and CDR2 sequences are DFQATT and SNEGSKA (reference sequence). The CDR3 runs to 12 residues. The CDR3 DNA sequence: TGCAGTGCTAGAAGGCTCATTAATGAGCAGTTCTTC. Encoded protein: CSARRLINEQFF.

The chain employs TRBV7-2 and TRBJ2-7; D possibly uses TRBD1 or TRBD2 (5 bases each). The CDR3 is 14 residues long. The germline V gene has CDR1 SGHTA and CDR2 FQGNSA. The V end was cut by 5 bases, the J end by 2 bases, with 13 bases between. Here the CDR3 DNA reads TGTGCCAGCAGCACCCGGGACCTCACCTACGAGCAGTACTTC. Encoded protein: CASSTRDLTYEQYF.

This rearrangement joins TRBV7-2 to TRBJ2-7, with 9 bases identical to TRBD1. V dropped 1 base and J dropped 4; count of bases not matched to a gene: 8. The length of the CDR3 is 16 residues. The germline gives CDR1 SGHTA, CDR2 FQGNSA. CDR3 residues: CASSLGKGQGLYEQYF. DNA of the CDR3: TGTGCCAGCAGCTTAGGGAAGGGACAGGGTCTTTACGAGCAGTACTTC.

The sample holds a few counts of this clonotype. The CDR3 bases are TGCGCCAGCATTGACTTCTCCTACGAGCAGTACTTC. This gives the protein CASIDFSYEQYF. The chain combines TRBV23-1 with TRBJ2-7; no definite D call. TRBV23-1 is an ORF; its function is uncertain. Deletions cut 7 bases from V and 0 bases from J, with 7 bases between. The CDR3 extends over 12 amino acids.

This clonotype was recorded at least ten times. The chain carries TRBV10-3 and TRBJ2-1; either TRBD1 or TRBD2 may supply D (5 bases each). Trimming cost V 11 bases and J 4 bases, with 12 bases left between them. The CDR3 runs 12 residues. The germline gives CDR1 ENHRY, CDR2 SYGVKD. This CDR3 is CAVGTSYNEQFF. In DNA form, the CDR3 reads TGTGCCGTCGGGACGTCGTACAATGAGCAGTTCTTC.

Ten or more counts support this clonotype. The chain couples TRBV20-1 to TRBJ2-2, with TRBD2 as a possible D gene (6 bases). The CDR3 consists of 15 residues. Deletions cut 5 bases from V and 0 bases from J, with 13 bases between. CDR1 and CDR2 from the germline V gene are DFQATT and SNEGSKA (reference sequence). CDR3 sequence (DNA): TGCAGTGCTTATATGGAGGGACCGAACACCGGGGAGCTGTTTTTT. Translated: CSAYMEGPNTGELFF.

This clonotype has only a few counts. The J gene is TRBJ1-5, the V gene TRBV12-3 or TRBV12-4; D is possibly TRBD1 (5 bases). The germline V and J ends were trimmed by 6 bases and 7 bases, with 16 bases remaining between them. The length of the CDR3 is 14 residues. CDR3 loop: CASRMGGGGQPQHF. The CDR3 DNA sequence: TGTGCCAGCAGGATGGGGGGGGGAGGGCAGCCCCAGCATTTT.

This clonotype has just one count. A much bigger clone sits one base away, suggesting this may be a read error. This rearrangement joins TRBV7-2 to TRBJ1-2; D remains unclear. Germline CDR1 SGHTA, CDR2 FQGNSA. Trimming took off 5 bases at V and 10 bases at J, with 17 bases between the two ends. The CDR3 has 13 amino acids. The CDR3 DNA follows: TGTGCCAGCAGCCTAGACGGACTTCCTGACTACACCTTC. It translates to CASSLDGLPDYTF.

This clonotype was observed at least ten times. The chain combines TRBV6-2 or TRBV6-3 with TRBJ2-7; the match to TRBD2 covers 10 bases. V gave up 6 bases and J gave up 2 bases; unmatched junction bases: 7. Germline-derived CDR1 and CDR2 are MNHEY and SVGEGT. The CDR3 sequence is 15 residues long. In nucleotides, the CDR3 is TGTGCCAGCAGACCAGTAGCGGGAGGTGCCTACGAGCAGTACTTC. This codes for CASRPVAGGAYEQYF.

The rearrangement links TRBV12-3 or TRBV12-4 to TRBJ1-1, with a tentative D call TRBD1 (5 bases). Trimming stripped 2 bases from V and 1 base from J, with 26 bases between. The CDR3 has 20 amino acids. The CDR3, as DNA: TGTGCCAGCAGTTTATTCTTTGGGGTTAGGGTGACAGCCAAGAACACTGAAGCTTTCTTT. This codes for CASSLFFGVRVTAKNTEAFF.

This chain links TRBV27 with TRBJ2-1; 7 bases are shared with TRBD2. This CDR3 has 17 residues. J was trimmed by 0 bases and V by 6 bases; bases with no gene match: 11. Looked up from germline, CDR1 is MNHEY and CDR2 is SMNVEV (reference sequence). For the CDR3, the DNA is TGTGCCAGCAGCCAACCAATGGGAGGGAGCTCCTACAATGAGCAGTTCTTC. The encoded protein is CASSQPMGGSSYNEQFF.

This clonotype was counted between two and nine times. The chain couples TRBV6-5 to TRBJ1-2; D is perhaps TRBD1 (5 bases). This CDR3 contains 14 residues. Between the trimmed V and J ends, which lost 6 bases and 6 bases, there was a span of 17 bases. Looked up from germline, CDR1 is MNHEY and CDR2 is SVGAGI. For the CDR3, the DNA is TGTGCCAGCAGCTTAACGGGGGGGAGAGATGGCTACACCTTC. Residues: CASSLTGGRDGYTF.

On this clonotype itself: This may arise from a read error, as a much more abundant clone is one base away. The chain carries TRBV5-1 and TRBJ1-2; the match to TRBD1 covers 7 bases. Per the germline V gene, CDR1 is SGHRS and CDR2 is YFSETQ. The CDR3 is 16 residues long. The CDR3 protein is CAGSSAQGRVGYGYTF. DNA of the CDR3: TGCGCCGGCAGCTCAGCACAGGGGCGGGTTGGCTATGGCTACACCTTC.

Points on this clonotype: A much larger clone differs from this one at a single base, so this may be a read error. The chain joins TRBV6-4 to TRBJ2-7, with TRBD2 matching over 14 bases. Looked up from germline, CDR1 is MRHNA and CDR2 is SNTAGT. With 6 bases clipped from V and 2 bases from J, the junction kept 0 bases outside the gene matches. The CDR3 is made up of 14 amino acids. This CDR3 is CASRGLAGAYEQYF. DNA for the CDR3: TGTGCCAGCAGGGGACTAGCGGGAGCCTACGAGCAGTACTTC.